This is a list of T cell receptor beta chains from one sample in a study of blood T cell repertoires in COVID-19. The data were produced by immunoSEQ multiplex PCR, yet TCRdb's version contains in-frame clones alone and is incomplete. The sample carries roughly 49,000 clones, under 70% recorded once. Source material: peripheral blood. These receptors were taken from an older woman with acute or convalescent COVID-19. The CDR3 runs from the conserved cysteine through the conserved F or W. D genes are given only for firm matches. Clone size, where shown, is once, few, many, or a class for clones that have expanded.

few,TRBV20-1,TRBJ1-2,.,CSASSGGSTGGYTF,TGCAGTGCTAGTTCCGGGGGATCGACCGGCGGCTACACCTTC
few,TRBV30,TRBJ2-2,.,CAWGPLGAANTGELFF,TGTGCCTGGGGACCCCTAGGGGCCGCGAACACCGGGGAGCTGTTTTTT
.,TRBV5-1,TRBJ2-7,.,CASSLGLHEQYF,TGCGCCAGCAGCTTGGGTCTCCACGAGCAGTACTTC
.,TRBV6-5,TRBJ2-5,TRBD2,CASSPRGGVETQYF,TGTGCCAGCAGTCCCCGGGGAGGGGTGGAGACCCAGTACTTC
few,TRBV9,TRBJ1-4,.,CASSAGTSRANEKLFF,TGTGCCAGCAGCGCAGGGACTTCGAGGGCTAATGAAAAACTGTTTTTT
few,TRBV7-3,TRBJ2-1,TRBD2,CASSLGLADYNEQFF,TGTGCCAGCAGCTTGGGACTAGCGGATTACAATGAGCAGTTCTTC
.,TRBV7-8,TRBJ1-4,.,CASSYTSATNEKLFF,TGTGCCAGCAGCTATACTAGCGCAACTAATGAAAAACTGTTTTTT
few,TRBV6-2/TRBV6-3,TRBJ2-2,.,CASSPGQYPGELFF,TGTGCCAGCAGCCCCGGACAGTATCCCGGGGAGCTGTTTTTT
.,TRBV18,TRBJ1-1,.,CASSPDTSEAFF,TGTGCCAGCTCACCTGACACCTCTGAAGCTTTCTTT
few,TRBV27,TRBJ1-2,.,CASSPGRGSGGYTF,TGTGCCAGCAGTCCCGGCCGGGGGTCGGGTGGCTACACCTTC
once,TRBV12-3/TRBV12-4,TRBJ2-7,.,CASSNPLSHEQYF,TGTGCCAGCAGCAACCCTCTGAGCCACGAGCAGTACTTC
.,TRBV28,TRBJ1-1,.,CASSSVAEAFF,TGTGCCAGCAGTTCCGTAGCTGAAGCTTTCTTT
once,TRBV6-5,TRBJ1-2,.,CASRRGAYGYTF,TGTGCCAGCAGGCGGGGGGCCTATGGCTACACCTTC
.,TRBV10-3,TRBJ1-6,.,CAIRKEGSPLHF,TGTGCCATCAGAAAGGAGGGGTCACCCCTCCACTTT
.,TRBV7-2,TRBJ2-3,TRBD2,CASSLGTSGGDTQYF,TGTGCCAGCAGCTTAGGGACTAGCGGGGGAGATACGCAGTATTTT
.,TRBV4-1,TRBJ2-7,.,CASSQGQGTTYEQYF,TGCGCCAGCAGCCAAGGCCAGGGGACTACCTACGAGCAGTACTTC
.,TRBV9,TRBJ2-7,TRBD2,CASSVGIAGPYEQYF,TGTGCCAGCAGCGTAGGGATAGCGGGACCCTACGAGCAGTACTTC
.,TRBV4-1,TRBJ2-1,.,CASSRPSGNEQFF,TGCGCCAGCAGCCGTCCCTCAGGCAATGAGCAGTTCTTC
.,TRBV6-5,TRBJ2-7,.,CASIPGGRYF,TGTGCCAGCATTCCCGGGGGGCGGTACTTC
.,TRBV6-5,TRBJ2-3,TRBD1,CASRRQGGLTDTQYF,TGTGCCAGCAGGCGACAGGGGGGTTTAACAGATACGCAGTATTTT
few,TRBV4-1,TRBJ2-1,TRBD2,CASSQRLAGYYNEQFF,TGCGCCAGCAGCCAAAGGCTAGCGGGATACTACAATGAGCAGTTCTTC
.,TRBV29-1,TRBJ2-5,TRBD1,CSISSPGTGGGETQYF,TGCAGCATCTCCTCCCCCGGGACAGGGGGCGGAGAGACCCAGTACTTC
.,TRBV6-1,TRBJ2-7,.,CASSERPRGDEQYF,TGTGCCAGCAGTGAACGACCCAGGGGCGACGAGCAGTACTTC
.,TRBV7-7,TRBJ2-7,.,CASSFSRESYEQYF,TGTGCTAGCAGCTTTTCCCGCGAAAGCTACGAGCAGTACTTC
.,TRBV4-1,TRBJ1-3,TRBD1,CASSQSGQGGNTIYF,TGCGCCAGCAGCCAATCCGGACAGGGAGGAAACACCATATATTTT
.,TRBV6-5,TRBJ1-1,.,CASSSTGFSTEAFF,TGTGCCAGCAGCTCAACAGGGTTCTCCACTGAAGCTTTCTTT
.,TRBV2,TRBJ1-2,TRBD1,CASSEAWTGVNYGYTF,TGTGCCAGCAGTGAAGCCTGGACAGGGGTGAACTATGGCTACACCTTC
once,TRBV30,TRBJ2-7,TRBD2,CAWNSKGEGGSEQYF,TGTGCCTGGAATTCCAAAGGGGAGGGAGGCTCCGAGCAGTACTTC
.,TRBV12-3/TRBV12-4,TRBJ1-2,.,CANGDTFSGYTF,TGTGCCAACGGGGACACCTTCAGTGGCTACACCTTC
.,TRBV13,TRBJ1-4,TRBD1,CASSAPGGQGNEKLFF,TGTGCCAGCAGCGCCCCCGGCGGACAGGGTAACGAAAAACTGTTTTTT
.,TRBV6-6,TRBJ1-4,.,CASSHGGANEKLFF,TGTGCCAGCAGTCACGGCGGCGCTAATGAAAAACTGTTTTTT
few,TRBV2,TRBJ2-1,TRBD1,CASSNPTGDNEQFF,TGTGCCAGCAGCAACCCGACAGGGGACAATGAGCAGTTCTTC
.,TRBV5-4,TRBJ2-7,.,CASTYGGPRSNYEQYF,TGTGCCAGCACCTACGGGGGACCCCGTTCTAACTACGAGCAGTACTTC
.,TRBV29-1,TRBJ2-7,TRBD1,CSVEGWAGTGGLYEQYF,TGCAGCGTTGAAGGGTGGGCCGGGACAGGGGGTCTCTACGAGCAGTACTTC
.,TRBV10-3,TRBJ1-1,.,CAISDRGRNTEAFF,TGTGCCATCAGTGACAGGGGAAGGAACACTGAAGCTTTCTTT
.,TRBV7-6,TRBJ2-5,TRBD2,CASRKTGTTIGETQYF,TGTGCCAGCAGGAAAACCGGGACTACCATTGGGGAGACCCAGTACTTC
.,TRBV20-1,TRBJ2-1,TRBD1,CSAGTADEQFF,TGCAGTGCTGGGACAGCGGATGAGCAGTTCTTC
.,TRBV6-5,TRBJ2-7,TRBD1,CASSYSRDRGSEQYF,TGTGCCAGCAGTTACAGTAGGGACAGGGGTAGCGAGCAGTACTTC
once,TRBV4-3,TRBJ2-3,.,CASSQDRRSGGDTQYF,TGCGCCAGCAGCCAAGACCGAAGATCCGGGGGAGATACGCAGTATTTT
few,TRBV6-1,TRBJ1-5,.,CASSELGGLTNQPQHF,TGTGCCAGCAGTGAACTGGGAGGACTCACCAATCAGCCCCAGCATTTT
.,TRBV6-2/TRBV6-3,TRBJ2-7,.,CASSYTPGDEQYF,TGTGCCAGCAGTTACACCCCAGGGGACGAGCAGTACTTC
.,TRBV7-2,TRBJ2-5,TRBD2,CASSAHFSGIEETQYF,TGTGCCAGCAGCGCACATTTTAGCGGGATAGAAGAGACCCAGTACTTC
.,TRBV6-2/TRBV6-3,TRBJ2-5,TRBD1,CASSYSYRGLVSVQETQYF,TGTGCCAGCAGTTACTCCTACAGGGGGCTCGTATCCGTTCAAGAGACCCAGTACTTC
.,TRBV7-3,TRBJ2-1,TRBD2,CASSLRGGDEQFF,TGTGCCAGCAGCTTACGGGGGGGAGATGAGCAGTTCTTC
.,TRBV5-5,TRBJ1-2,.,CASSLGAAQGYTF,TGTGCCAGCAGCCTAGGGGCAGCCCAGGGCTACACCTTC
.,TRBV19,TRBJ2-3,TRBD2,CASSSSGLAGASTDTQYF,TGTGCCAGTAGTTCCTCGGGACTAGCGGGAGCATCCACAGATACGCAGTATTTT
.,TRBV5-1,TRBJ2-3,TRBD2,CASSLMSGLAGVGTDTQYF,TGCGCCAGCAGCTTGATGTCCGGACTAGCGGGAGTGGGCACAGATACGCAGTATTTT
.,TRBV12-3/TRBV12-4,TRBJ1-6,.,CASSFSPSPLHF,TGTGCCAGCAGTTTTAGTCCATCACCCCTCCACTTT
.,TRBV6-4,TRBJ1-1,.,CASSDSDRNTEAFF,TGTGCCAGCAGTGACTCGGACAGAAACACTGAAGCTTTCTTT
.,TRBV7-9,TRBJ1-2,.,CASRKEGPAYGYTF,TGTGCCAGCAGGAAGGAGGGGCCAGCCTATGGCTACACCTTC
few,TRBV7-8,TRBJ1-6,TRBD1,CASSLTDRADSPLHF,TGTGCCAGCAGCCTTACGGACAGGGCTGATTCACCCCTCCACTTT
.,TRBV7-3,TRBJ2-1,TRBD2,CASSPGLVNEQFF,TGTGCCAGCAGCCCCGGACTAGTAAATGAGCAGTTCTTC
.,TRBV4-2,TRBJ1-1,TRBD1,CASSQPDPGGTEAFF,TGTGCCAGCAGCCAACCTGACCCAGGGGGGACTGAAGCTTTCTTT
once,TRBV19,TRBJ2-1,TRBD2,CASSLGLAGSNEQFF,TGTGCCAGTAGTCTGGGACTAGCGGGATCCAATGAGCAGTTCTTC
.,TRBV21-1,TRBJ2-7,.,CANKIPGQVPAYEQYF,TGTGCCAACAAAATTCCGGGACAGGTCCCCGCCTACGAGCAGTACTTC
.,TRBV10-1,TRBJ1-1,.,CASSAGRGTEAFF,TGCGCCAGCAGTGCAGGGAGGGGTACTGAAGCTTTCTTT
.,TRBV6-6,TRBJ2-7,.,CASRGPLRRYF,TGTGCCAGCAGGGGGCCTCTACGACGGTACTTC
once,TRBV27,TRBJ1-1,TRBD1,CASSLGQGPRSEAFF,TGTGCCAGCAGTCTGGGACAGGGGCCCCGTTCTGAAGCTTTCTTT
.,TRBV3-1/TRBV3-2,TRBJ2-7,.,CASSLQAGSGEQYF,TGTGCCAGCAGCCTGCAGGCTGGAAGTGGCGAGCAGTACTTC